Shown below are 27 T cell receptor beta chains from a single sample sequenced in a study of T-cell memory formation after mild COVID-19. TCRdb re-derived calls from the 5' RACE reads in MiXCR, one entry per CDR3 protein. Of 300,000 to 350,000 distinct CDR3 sequences listed, approximately 12% are singletons. Specimen: PBMCs or a T cell subset sorted from them (not recorded which). All receptors derive from a young man who had mild COVID-19 (a few samples of this study predate the infection). Cell type and time point are not known.

This clonotype was found a few times. The V and J genes are TRBV29-1 and TRBJ1-2; D not resolved. The V gene's germline CDR1 is SQVTM and CDR2 ANQGSEA. The CDR3 length is 11 residues. The ends were cut back, 7 bases at V and 8 bases at J, with 14 bases in the middle. The CDR3 DNA is TGCAGCGCATCAGGATCCGACGGCTACACCTTC. This encodes CSASGSDGYTF. The variable domain in full, with the rest retrieved from reference TRBV29-1 and TRBJ1-2, is SAVISQKPSRDICQRGTSLTIQCQVDSQVTMMFWYRQQPGQSLTLIATANQGSEATYESGFVIDKFPISRPNLTFSTLTVSNMSPEDSSIYLCSASGSDGYTFGSGTRLTVV.

This clonotype was observed a handful of times. This chain uses TRBV7-2 with TRBJ2-5, with 8 bases that match TRBD2. The CDR3 consists of 15 residues. The junction had 8 bases not matched to a gene; V was cut back by 3 bases and J by 5 bases. Germline CDR1 and CDR2: SGHTA and FQGNSA. For the CDR3, the DNA is TGTGCCAGCAGCTTCACAGGTCCGGGAGGGGAGACCCAGTACTTC. Translated, it gives CASSFTGPGGETQYF.

The chain combines TRBV10-3 with TRBJ2-3; 8 nucleotides agree with TRBD2. Germline-derived CDR1 and CDR2 are ENHRY and SYGVKD. J lost 5 bases, V lost 8 bases, and 6 bases had no gene match. The CDR3 extends over 13 amino acids. CDR3 DNA sequence: TGTGCCATCTTCGCGGGGGGCGTAGATACGCAGTATTTT. As protein: CAIFAGGVDTQYF.

This clonotype was detected ten times or more. The chain employs TRBV7-2 and TRBJ2-7; no definite D call. CDR1 and CDR2 from the germline V gene are SGHTA and FQGNSA. Trimming removed 5 bases from V and 3 bases from J, with 17 bases in between. The CDR3 loop spans 15 amino acids. CDR3 sequence (DNA): TGTGCCAGCAGCCTCTCCGGCTTGAGCCACTACGAGCAGTACGTC. It yields the protein CASSLSGLSHYEQYV.

The J gene is TRBJ1-1, the V gene TRBV7-6; D perhaps matches TRBD1 (6 bases). V lost 3 bases and J lost 10, with 15 bases in between. Germline values: CDR1 SGHVS, CDR2 FNYEAQ. The CDR3 consists of 13 residues. The CDR3 spells CASSLEQGVAAFF. In DNA, the CDR3 is TGTGCCAGCAGCTTGGAACAGGGAGTTGCAGCTTTCTTT.

The rearrangement uses TRBV11-2 and TRBJ1-6, with D unresolved. Trimming pared 4 bases from V and 8 bases from J, leaving 15 bases between. Per germline, CDR1 SGHAT and CDR2 FQNNGV. The CDR3 covers 15 residues. CDR3 DNA: TGTGCCAGCAGCTCAGTGAGTGGGCGTTATTCACCCCTCCACTTT. Protein product: CASSSVSGRYSPLHF.

CDR3 loop: CSVGYGGRPPEQFF. The CDR3, as DNA: TGCAGCGTTGGTTACGGGGGGCGGCCACCTGAGCAGTTCTTC. V usage is TRBV29-1 and J usage is TRBJ2-1; D may be TRBD2 (7 bases). The CDR3 is 14 residues long. The V gene lost 4 bases and the J gene lost 9 bases, with 19 bases spanning the gap. The germline CDR1 and CDR2 sequences are SQVTM and ANQGSEA.

V and J are TRBV5-4 and TRBJ1-1, with D perhaps matching TRBD1 (5 bases). The CDR3 contains 13 residues. Germline lookup yields CDR1 SGHNT and CDR2 YYREEE (reference sequence). V lost 3 bases, J lost 7 bases, and 13 bases lay in between. The chain's CDR3 is CASSSGDFGEAFF. CDR3 nucleotide sequence: TGTGCCAGCAGCTCGGGGGATTTCGGTGAAGCTTTCTTT.

The rearrangement links TRBV18 to TRBJ2-5; no reliable D call. The V gene's germline CDR1 is KGHSH and CDR2 LQKENI. V dropped 3 bases and J dropped 4 bases, with 12 bases sitting between them. The CDR3 totals 14 residues. For the CDR3, the DNA is TGTGCCAGCTCACCCCCAGGTCCGCGAGAGACCCAGTACTTC. The encoded protein is CASSPPGPRETQYF.

At least ten counts were recorded for this clonotype. This chain joins TRBV6-2 or TRBV6-3 and TRBJ2-1, with 8 nucleotides matching TRBD2. There are 12 residues in the CDR3. Germline values: CDR1 MNHEY, CDR2 SVGEGT. The V segment lost 4 bases and the J segment 10 bases; nucleotides outside the gene matches: 3. This CDR3 is CASSLAGREQFF. Here the CDR3 DNA reads TGTGCCAGCAGTTTAGCGGGGAGAGAGCAGTTCTTC.

This chain uses TRBV7-2 with TRBJ2-5; tentative D call: TRBD2 (6 bases). Trimming pared 5 bases from V and 4 bases from J, leaving 14 bases between. The CDR3 is 14 amino acids. The germline V gene encodes CDR1 SGHTA and CDR2 FQGNSA. The CDR3 bases are TGTGCCAGCAGCCCCTCCGGGACTCTAGAGACCCAGTACTTC. This translates into CASSPSGTLETQYF.

This clonotype was seen ten or more times. The chain joins TRBV20-1 to TRBJ2-7, with D perhaps assigned TRBD1 or TRBD2 (5 bases each). CDR3 length: 14 residues. The V gene's germline CDR1 is DFQATT and CDR2 SNEGSKA (reference sequence). With 4 bases removed from V and 3 bases from J, the gap between germline ends came to 16 bases. For the CDR3, the DNA is TGCAGTGCTAAGGGACCCCTGAACCACTACGAGCAGTACGTC. Amino acid sequence: CSAKGPLNHYEQYV.

The V and J genes are TRBV12-5 and TRBJ1-1; D is uncertain. V was clipped by 3 bases and J by 5 bases, with 4 bases between them. This CDR3 region has 11 residues. Germline CDR1 is LGHNT and CDR2 is FRNRAP. Here the CDR3 reads CASGLGTEAFF. DNA of the CDR3: TGTGCTAGTGGTTTAGGGACTGAAGCTTTCTTT.

The chain recombines TRBV19 with TRBJ2-3, with 11 bases aligning to TRBD2. Germline loops: CDR1 LNHDA, CDR2 SQIVND (reference sequence). Germline trimming cut 8 bases from V and 2 bases from J; bases unmatched to any gene: 6. The CDR3 length is 15 residues. The CDR3 DNA reads TGTGCCAGTCCCGGGACTAGCGGACCCACAGATACGCAGTATTTT. Translated: CASPGTSGPTDTQYF.

This clonotype was recorded many times. The chain combines TRBV20-1 with TRBJ2-7, with D perhaps TRBD1 or TRBD2 (5 bases each). The CDR3 totals 13 residues. Trimming left V 4 bases short and J 4 bases short, with 14 bases between. CDR1 and CDR2 from the germline V gene are DFQATT and SNEGSKA (reference sequence). CDR3 region: CSATLRDPYEQYF. DNA for the CDR3: TGCAGTGCTACGCTCCGGGACCCTTACGAGCAGTACTTC.

This sequence joins TRBV5-1 and TRBJ2-5, with 8 bases identical to TRBD2. V lost 5 bases, J lost 1 base, and 4 bases stayed unmatched. The germline gives CDR1 SGHRS, CDR2 YFSETQ. CDR3 length: 14 residues. The CDR3 region has the DNA TGCGCCAGCAGGAGCGGGGGATTCCAAGAGACCCAGTACTTC. It is translated as CASRSGGFQETQYF.

This clonotype was picked up a small number of times. The CDR3 nucleotides read TGCAGTGCACTAACTAATGAAAAACTGTTTTTT. This translates into CSALTNEKLFF. This chain joins TRBV20-1 and TRBJ1-4; unclear D gene. V was clipped by 6 bases and J by 1 base, with 3 bases between them. Germline CDR1 DFQATT, CDR2 SNEGSKA (reference sequence). This CDR3 comprises 11 residues.

The chain combines TRBV29-1 with TRBJ2-7; 7 nucleotides line up with TRBD1. V lost 7 bases, J lost 3 bases, and 6 bases stayed unmatched. The germline gives CDR1 SQVTM, CDR2 ANQGSEA. The CDR3 is 12 residues long. The CDR3 loop reads CSARDSNYEQYF. In DNA, the CDR3 is TGCAGCGCCCGGGACAGTAACTACGAGCAGTACTTC.

This clonotype occurred a few times. The chain employs TRBV6-5 and TRBJ1-5; perhaps TRBD1 as D (5 bases). CDR3 length: 15 residues. Germline V gives CDR1 MNHEY, CDR2 SVGAGI. Trimming took 0 bases from V and 3 from J, leaving 9 bases between them. CDR3 DNA: TGTGCCAGCAGTTACTCGAGGGGACTCAATCAGCCCCAGCATTTT. Translating gives CASSYSRGLNQPQHF.

The chain links TRBV7-3 to TRBJ2-2, with D perhaps matching TRBD2 (6 bases). CDR1 and CDR2 from the germline V gene are SGHTA and FQGTGA. The CDR3 runs 16 residues. The V gene lost 8 bases and the J gene lost 0 bases, with 16 bases spanning the gap. CDR3: CASGLGGVSNTGELFF. The DNA for the CDR3 is TGTGCCAGCGGGCTCGGGGGTGTTTCGAACACCGGGGAGCTGTTTTTT.

This sequence joins TRBV11-2 and TRBJ2-3; 14 bases agree with TRBD2. Germline CDR1 reads SGHAT; CDR2 reads FQNNGV. The CDR3 has 17 amino acids. Trimming removed 6 bases from V and 7 bases from J; junction bases left unmatched: 12. The CDR3 DNA sequence: TGTGCCAGCAGTTACCCCGGACTAGCGGGGGGTCGTAATACGCAGTATTTT. Amino acid sequence: CASSYPGLAGGRNTQYF.

The table lists this clonotype with a few counts. This chain links TRBV12-3 or TRBV12-4 with TRBJ2-7; D uncertain. This CDR3 comprises 11 residues. V lost 2 bases and J 6 bases, leaving 5 bases between the germline ends. This CDR3 is CASSLLGEQYF. Here the CDR3 DNA reads TGTGCCAGCAGTTTACTGGGCGAGCAGTACTTC.

The table lists this clonotype with a few counts. The V call is TRBV5-1, the J call TRBJ2-7; D might be TRBD1 or TRBD2, each matching 5 bases. V dropped 1 base and J dropped 5 bases, with 13 bases sitting between them. The CDR3 consists of 14 residues. CDR1 and CDR2 (germline): SGHRS, YFSETQ. The CDR3 sequence is CASSLIGGAHEQYV. CDR3 coding DNA: TGCGCCAGCAGCTTGATTGGGGGAGCCCACGAGCAGTACGTC.

This clonotype was detected only a few times. The V call is TRBV6-1, the J call TRBJ1-1, with 7 bases identical to TRBD1. J gave up 1 base and V 6 bases, and 2 bases lay outside the gene matches. The CDR3 runs 13 residues. Germline assignment: CDR1 MNHNS and CDR2 SASEGT. CDR3 region: CASRDRWNTEAFF. The CDR3 nucleotides are TGTGCCAGCAGGGACAGGTGGAACACTGAAGCTTTCTTT.

This clonotype has only a few counts. V and J are TRBV4-3 and TRBJ1-2; D call uncertain. V gave up 4 bases and J gave up 4 bases, with 19 bases separating them. This CDR3 spans 16 amino acids. From germline, CDR1 is LGHNA and CDR2 YSLEER. CDR3 bases: TGCGCCAGCAGCCTTGACCTTTCCGGGCCCGGCTATGGCTACACCTTC. Residues: CASSLDLSGPGYGYTF.

This clonotype was picked up many times. V usage is TRBV6-6 and J usage is TRBJ2-1, with D unclear. The CDR3 extends over 13 amino acids. CDR1 is MNHNY and CDR2 is SVGAGI in the germline V gene (reference sequence). Trimming removed 4 bases from V and 4 bases from J, with 8 bases in between. CDR3 amino acids: CASSSVVYNEQFF. DNA for the CDR3: TGTGCCAGCAGTTCCGTCGTATACAATGAGCAGTTCTTC.

The chain joins TRBV6-6 to TRBJ2-7; D is unclear. Trimming stripped 2 bases from V and 6 bases from J, with 11 bases between. The CDR3 sequence is 13 residues long. From germline, CDR1 is MNHNY and CDR2 SVGAGI (reference sequence). The CDR3 DNA is TGTGCCAGCAGTTACAACGTAGTCGGCGAGCAGTACGTC. It yields the protein CASSYNVVGEQYV.